A single sample gave rise to the 17 T cell receptor beta chains below, sequenced in a study of metastatic and nonmetastatic thyroid tumors (TCRdb year 2020). Libraries came from PCR. The sample was run on an Illumina HiSeq 4000. TCRdb trimmed public reads at Q25 via fastp, called clones via MiXCR and kept in-frame beta chains. In all, the sample holds about 13,000 clones, and approximately 23% of those were seen once. Around 12% of the sample belongs to the ten largest clones. Before undergoing thyroid surgery, none of the patients had been given any kind of treatment. The specimen sequenced was adjacent normal tissue. The receptor source for this set is a female donor with papillary thyroid cancer or a benign thyroid nodule (not recorded which). Some clones in this sample may be carry-over from other donors' samples.

This clone is labeled as medium-sized (0.01 to 0.1%). This sequence joins TRBV10-2 and TRBJ2-7, with TRBD2 identical over 8 bases. The CDR3 loop spans 13 amino acids. V lost 10 bases and J lost 4; bases outside the gene matches: 9. Germline lookup yields CDR1 WSHSY and CDR2 SAAADI. The CDR3: CAIGREAHYEQYF. The CDR3 DNA follows: TGCGCCATCGGGCGGGAGGCCCATTACGAGCAGTACTTC.

The table lists this clone with a few counts. The chain joins TRBV6-1 to TRBJ2-2; 11 positions match TRBD2. The V gene's germline CDR1 is MNHNS and CDR2 SASEGT. The V segment lost 8 bases and the J segment 4 bases; nucleotides outside the gene matches: 12. This CDR3 is built from 17 residues. Written as DNA, the CDR3 is TGTGCCAGCGGATTAGCGGGAGGGCCGGAGGGCACCGGGGAGCTGTTTTTT. This gives the protein CASGLAGGPEGTGELFF.

In its sample, this clone ranks as medium-sized. V usage is TRBV27 and J usage is TRBJ2-7; D possibly corresponds to TRBD2 (6 bases). Germline V CDR1 and CDR2: MNHEY, SMNVEV (reference sequence). The CDR3 totals 14 residues. Trimming removed 6 bases from V and 4 bases from J, with 16 bases in between. The CDR3 is CASRLTGLNYEQYF. As DNA, the CDR3 is TGTGCCAGCAGGCTTACGGGACTTAATTACGAGCAGTACTTC.

By sample share, this clone is medium-sized. The CDR3 reads CASSLSSSHEQFF. The CDR3 nucleotides are TGTGCCAGCAGCTTATCTAGCTCCCATGAGCAGTTCTTC. The rearrangement links TRBV11-2 to TRBJ2-1; D possibly corresponds to TRBD2 (5 bases). CDR3 length: 13 residues. V shed 2 bases and J shed 8 bases, with 10 bases lying between them. CDR1 is SGHAT and CDR2 is FQNNGV in the germline V gene.

CDR3 residues: CARRDRGTYEQYF. The CDR3 DNA is TGTGCCCGACGAGACAGGGGAACCTACGAGCAGTACTTC. This chain links TRBV2 with TRBJ2-7; 8 bases fit TRBD1. The CDR3 covers 13 residues. Germline CDR1 and CDR2: SNHLY and FYNNEI. V lost 11 bases and J lost 2; bases outside the gene matches: 8.

DNA for the CDR3: TGCAGTGCTAGAGCTTGGACAGGGGGCTTCCCGTTCTGGTACGAGCAGTACTTC. Protein product: CSARAWTGGFPFWYEQYF. This chain links TRBV20-1 with TRBJ2-7; TRBD1 matches 11 bases. Trimming at V came to 1 base and at J to 4 bases, leaving 15 bases not matched to a gene. Germline V gene lookup returns CDR1 DFQATT and CDR2 SNEGSKA (reference sequence). The CDR3 is made up of 18 amino acids.

This clone was detected only a few times. Likely a read error: the CDR3 ends without its conserved phenylalanine or tryptophan. V usage is TRBV19 and J usage is TRBJ1-5; D uncertain. Trimming took off 0 bases at V and 5 bases at J, with 8 bases between the two ends. This CDR3 is 14 amino acids long. Germline CDR1 reads LNHDA; CDR2 reads SQIVND (reference sequence). The CDR3 nucleotides read TGTGCCAGTAGTATAGAGGTGATGGATCAGCCCCAGCATCTT. Translating it yields CASSIEVMDQPQHL.

This clone is labeled medium-sized. The chain recombines TRBV28 with TRBJ2-2; 9 positions agree with TRBD1. V lost 6 bases and J lost 2; bases outside the gene matches: 7. The CDR3 is made up of 16 amino acids. In germline, CDR1 is MDHEN, CDR2 SYDVKM. The CDR3 protein is CASRLTGGANTGELFF. The DNA of the CDR3 is TGTGCCAGCAGACTCACAGGGGGCGCAAACACCGGGGAGCTGTTTTTT.

This clone ranks as medium-sized. The chain joins TRBV24-1 to TRBJ2-3; D gene ambiguous. V was cut by 9 bases and J by 0 bases, with 12 bases left in between. CDR3 length: 14 residues. Per the germline V gene, CDR1 is KGHDR and CDR2 is SFDVKD. The CDR3 region is CATQTDPSTDTQYF. CDR3 sequence (DNA): TGTGCCACCCAAACGGACCCCAGCACAGATACGCAGTATTTT.

This clone is classed as medium-sized. The chain recombines TRBV11-2 with TRBJ1-2; D gene ambiguous. The V gene lost 3 bases and the J gene lost 10 bases, with 18 bases spanning the gap. The V gene's germline CDR1 is SGHAT and CDR2 FQNNGV. This CDR3 comprises 14 residues. The DNA for the CDR3 is TGTGCCAGCAGCTTGAATCACGGCTCTATGGACTACACCTTC. It codes for CASSLNHGSMDYTF.

On this clone itself: At one boundary the junction diverges from the germline segment, which might be a read error. The gene calls are TRBV24-1 and TRBJ2-5, with D hard to call. Germline V CDR1 and CDR2: KGHDR, SFDVKD. The length of the CDR3 is 13 residues. The CDR3 region has the DNA TGTGCCACCAGTGACTATGCCCAAGAGACCCCGTACTTC. Its translation: CATSDYAQETPYF.

Relative to its sample, this clone is medium-sized. This rearrangement joins TRBV9 to TRBJ2-7, with TRBD2 as a possible D gene (5 bases). Germline CDR1 reads SGDLS; CDR2 reads YYNGEE. V was cut by 4 bases and J by 7 bases, with 15 bases left in between. This CDR3 comprises 13 residues. In DNA, the CDR3 is TGTGCCAGCAGCCTAGCCCCAGCACTTGAGCAGTACTTC. Its protein product is CASSLAPALEQYF.

This clone is medium-sized. The chain employs TRBV27 and TRBJ2-3; 9 bases align to TRBD2. This CDR3 has 15 amino acids. The germline V gene encodes CDR1 MNHEY and CDR2 SMNVEV (reference sequence). Trimming took 3 bases from V and 4 from J; bases not matched to a gene: 5. CDR3 in DNA: TGTGCCAGCAGTTTGAGCGGGAGGAGCGCAGATACGCAGTATTTT. Its translation: CASSLSGRSADTQYF.

This sequence joins TRBV6-5 and TRBJ2-1; TRBD2 matches 8 bases. This CDR3 spans 15 amino acids. The germline V gene encodes CDR1 MNHEY and CDR2 SVGAGI. With 2 bases clipped from V and 5 bases from J, the junction kept 5 bases outside the gene matches. Here the CDR3 DNA reads TGTGCCAGCAGTTACGCCGGGACTAGGAACAATGAGCAGTTCTTC. Encoded protein: CASSYAGTRNNEQFF.

This clone occurred many times. The chain links TRBV20-1 to TRBJ1-1; possibly TRBD1 for D (5 bases). Trimming took 3 bases from V and 7 from J, leaving 15 bases between them. The CDR3 sequence is 13 residues long. CDR1 is DFQATT and CDR2 is SNEGSKA in the germline V gene (reference sequence). The CDR3 sequence is CSARGTASGEAFF. The CDR3 DNA follows: TGCAGTGCTAGGGGGACGGCCAGCGGTGAAGCTTTCTTT.

Many counts were recorded for this clone. The V gene is TRBV14, the J gene TRBJ2-1; the D is unclear. Trimming left V 2 bases short and J 6 bases short, with 14 bases between. The germline V gene has CDR1 SGHDN and CDR2 FVKESK. The CDR3 totals 15 residues. DNA for the CDR3: TGTGCCAGCAGCCAATACGACTTTTCTAGCAATGAGCAGTTCTTC. This sequence encodes CASSQYDFSSNEQFF.

As to this clone: This CDR3 fails to terminate in the conserved phenylalanine or tryptophan, so it likely reflects a read error. V gene TRBV10-1 combines with J gene TRBJ2-2; 8 bases match TRBD1. There are 16 residues in the CDR3. Looked up from germline, CDR1 is WNHNN and CDR2 is SYGVQD (reference sequence). V was clipped by 3 bases and J by 11 bases; unmatched bases: 14. The CDR3 DNA reads TGCGCCAGCAGTGATCCGGGACAGGAGTCTCGGGGTGAGCTGTTTTCT. Residues: CASSDPGQESRGELFS.